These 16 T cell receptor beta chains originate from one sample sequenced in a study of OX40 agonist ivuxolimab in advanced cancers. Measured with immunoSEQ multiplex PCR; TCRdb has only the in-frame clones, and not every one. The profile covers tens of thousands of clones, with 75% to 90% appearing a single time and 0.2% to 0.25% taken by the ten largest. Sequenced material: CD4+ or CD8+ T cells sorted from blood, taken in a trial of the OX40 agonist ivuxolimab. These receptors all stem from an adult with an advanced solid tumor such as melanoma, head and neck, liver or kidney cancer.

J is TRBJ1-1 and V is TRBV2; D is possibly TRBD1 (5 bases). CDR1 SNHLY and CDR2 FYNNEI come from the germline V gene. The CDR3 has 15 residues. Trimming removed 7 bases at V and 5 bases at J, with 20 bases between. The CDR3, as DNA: TGTGCCAGCATTGAGGTGGCCCGGGGGGGGACTGAAGCTTTCTTT. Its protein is CASIEVARGGTEAFF.

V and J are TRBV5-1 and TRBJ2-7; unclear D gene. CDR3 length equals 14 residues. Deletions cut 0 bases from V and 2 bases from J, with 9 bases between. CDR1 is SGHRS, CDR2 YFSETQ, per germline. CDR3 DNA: TGCGCCAGCAGCTTGGGCGGATTAACCTACGAGCAGTACGTC. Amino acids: CASSLGGLTYEQYV.

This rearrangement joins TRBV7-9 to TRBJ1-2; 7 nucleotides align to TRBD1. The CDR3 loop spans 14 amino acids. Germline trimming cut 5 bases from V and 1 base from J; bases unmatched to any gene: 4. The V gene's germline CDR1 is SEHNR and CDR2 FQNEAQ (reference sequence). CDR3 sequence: CASSVQGGNYGYTF. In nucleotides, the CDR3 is TGTGCCAGCAGCGTGCAGGGGGGTAACTATGGCTACACCTTC. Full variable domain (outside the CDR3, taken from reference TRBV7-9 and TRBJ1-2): DTGVSQNPRHKITKRGQNVTFRCDPISEHNRLYWYRQTLGQGPEFLTYFQNEAQLEKSRLLSDRFSAERPKGSFSTLEIQRTEQGDSAMYLCASSVQGGNYGYTFGSGTRLTVV.

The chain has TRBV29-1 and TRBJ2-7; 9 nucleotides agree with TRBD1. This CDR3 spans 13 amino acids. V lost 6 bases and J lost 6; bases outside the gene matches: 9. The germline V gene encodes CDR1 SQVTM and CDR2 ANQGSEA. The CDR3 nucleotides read TGCAGCGTACACCGCGGGACAGGGAGCGAGCAGTACTTC. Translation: CSVHRGTGSEQYF.

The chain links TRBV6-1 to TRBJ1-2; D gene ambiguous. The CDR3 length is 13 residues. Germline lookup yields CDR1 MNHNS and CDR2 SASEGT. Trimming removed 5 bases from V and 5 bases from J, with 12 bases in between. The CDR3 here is CASSSTLRYGYTF. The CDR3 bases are TGTGCCAGCAGTTCCACGCTGAGGTATGGCTACACCTTC.

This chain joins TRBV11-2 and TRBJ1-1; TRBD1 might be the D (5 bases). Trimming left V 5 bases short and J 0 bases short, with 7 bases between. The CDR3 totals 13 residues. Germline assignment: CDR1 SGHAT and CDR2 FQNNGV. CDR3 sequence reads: CASSQGVNTEAFF. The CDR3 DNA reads TGTGCCAGCAGCCAAGGGGTGAACACTGAAGCTTTCTTT.

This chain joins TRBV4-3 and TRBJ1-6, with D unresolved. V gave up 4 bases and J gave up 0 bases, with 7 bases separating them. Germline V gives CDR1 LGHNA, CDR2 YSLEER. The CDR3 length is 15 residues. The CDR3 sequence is CASSPDGSYNSPLHF. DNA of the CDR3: TGCGCCAGCAGCCCCGACGGCTCCTATAATTCACCCCTCCACTTT.

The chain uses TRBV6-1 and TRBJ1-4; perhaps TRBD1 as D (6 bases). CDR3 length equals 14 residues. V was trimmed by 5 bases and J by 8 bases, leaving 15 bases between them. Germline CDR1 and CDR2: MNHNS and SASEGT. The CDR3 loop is CASSSGGAGEKLFF. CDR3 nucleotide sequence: TGTGCCAGCAGTTCCGGGGGGGCCGGGGAAAAACTGTTTTTT.

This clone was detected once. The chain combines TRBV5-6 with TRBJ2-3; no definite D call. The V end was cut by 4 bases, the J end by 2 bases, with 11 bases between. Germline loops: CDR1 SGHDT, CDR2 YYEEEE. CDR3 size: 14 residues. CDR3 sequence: CASSLGPHTDTQYF. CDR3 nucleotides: TGTGCCAGCAGCCTGGGTCCCCACACAGATACGCAGTATTTT. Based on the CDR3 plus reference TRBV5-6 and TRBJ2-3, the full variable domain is DAGVTQSPTHLIKTRGQQVTLRCSPKSGHDTVSWYQQALGQGPQFIFQYYEEEERQRGNFPDRFSGHQFPNYSSELNVNALLLGDSALYLCASSLGPHTDTQYFGPGTRLTVL.

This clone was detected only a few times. The CDR3 spells CASTPASGGRDTQYF. In DNA form, the CDR3 reads TGTGCCAGCACCCCGGCTAGCGGGGGTAGAGATACGCAGTATTTT. The rearrangement joins TRBV6-1 to TRBJ2-3, with 10 bases aligning to TRBD2. Germline V gene lookup returns CDR1 MNHNS and CDR2 SASEGT. V lost 7 bases, J lost 5 bases, and 9 bases stayed unmatched. This CDR3 comprises 15 residues.

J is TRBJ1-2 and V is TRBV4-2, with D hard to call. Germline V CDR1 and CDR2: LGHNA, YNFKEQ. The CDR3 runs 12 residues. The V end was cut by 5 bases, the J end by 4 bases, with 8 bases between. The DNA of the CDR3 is TGTGCCAGCAGCGTCACACTCTATGGCTACACCTTC. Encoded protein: CASSVTLYGYTF.

The CDR3 reads CASSLGRRTSGGEQYV. The DNA of the CDR3 is TGTGCCAGCAGCTTAGGCCGAAGAACTAGCGGGGGTGAGCAGTACGTC. The chain has TRBV13 and TRBJ2-7; 11 positions agree with TRBD2. The junction had 8 bases not matched to a gene; V was cut back by 0 bases and J by 7 bases. Germline values: CDR1 PRHDT, CDR2 FYEKMQ (reference sequence). The CDR3 extends over 16 amino acids.

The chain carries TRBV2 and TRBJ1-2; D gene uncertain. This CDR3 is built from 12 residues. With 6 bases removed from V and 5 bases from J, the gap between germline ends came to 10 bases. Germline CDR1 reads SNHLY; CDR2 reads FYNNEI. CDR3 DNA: TGTGCCAGCAGGCCCGGGGAGTATGGCTACACCTTC. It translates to CASRPGEYGYTF.

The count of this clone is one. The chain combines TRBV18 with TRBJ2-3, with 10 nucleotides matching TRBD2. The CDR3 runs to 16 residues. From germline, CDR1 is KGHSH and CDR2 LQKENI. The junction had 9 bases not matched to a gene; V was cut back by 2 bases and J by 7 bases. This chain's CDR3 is CASSPSGGASGHTQYF. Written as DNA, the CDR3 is TGTGCCAGCTCACCAAGCGGGGGGGCTTCCGGTCATACGCAGTATTTT.

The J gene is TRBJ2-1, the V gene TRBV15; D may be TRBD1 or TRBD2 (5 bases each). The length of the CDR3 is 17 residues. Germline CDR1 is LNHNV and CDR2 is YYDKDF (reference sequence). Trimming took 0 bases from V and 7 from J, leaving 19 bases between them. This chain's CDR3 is CATSRDRRGAFWNEQFF. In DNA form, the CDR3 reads TGTGCCACCAGCAGAGACCGTAGAGGGGCCTTTTGGAATGAGCAGTTCTTC.

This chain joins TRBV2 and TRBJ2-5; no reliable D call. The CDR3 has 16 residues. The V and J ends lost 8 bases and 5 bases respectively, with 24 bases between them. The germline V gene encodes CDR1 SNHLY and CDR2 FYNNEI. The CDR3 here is CASGRDARVGLETQYF. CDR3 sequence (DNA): TGTGCCAGCGGGCGCGACGCCCGTGTAGGGCTGGAGACCCAGTACTTC. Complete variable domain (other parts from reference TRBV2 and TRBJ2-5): EPEVTQTPSHQVTQMGQEVILRCVPISNHLYFYWYRQILGQKVEFLVSFYNNEISEKSEIFDDQFSVERPDGSNFTLKIRSTKLEDSAMYFCASGRDARVGLETQYFGPGTRLLVL.